In its sample, the clone carrying this T cell receptor beta chain was seen a few times. Germline CDR1 and CDR2: MNHNS and SASEGT. Between the trimmed V and J ends, which lost 4 bases and 4 bases, there was a span of 13 bases. CDR3 size: 15 residues. Indicated time point: blood at routine non-recurrence follow-up after resection. Whole RNA, isolated from tumor, nontumor lung or frozen PBMC, was sequenced without prior sorting. This specimen comes from a study of spatial heterogeneity in lung cancer. A unique molecular identifier was carried by every single TCR cDNA molecule. TCRdb processed the 5' RACE reads anew with MiXCR; each CDR3 protein has one entry. The profile shows tens of thousands of distinct CDR3 sequences, 10% of them singletons.

The J gene is TRBJ2-2, the V gene TRBV6-1, with D uncertain. Sequencing was performed on PBMCs, taken at follow-up. The TCR was taken from a female donor with early-stage non-small cell lung cancer. The CDR3, as DNA: TGTGCCAGCAGTGGGACCCCCTTGGGCACCGGGGAGCTGTTTTTT. Its protein is CASSGTPLGTGELFF.